A single sample is the source of the 19 T cell receptor beta chains below, sequenced in a study of Graves' ophthalmopathy and Graves' hyperthyroidism. Amplified material comprised TCR beta CDR3 regions derived from RNA transcripts. HTBI primers primed a first-round RT-PCR, and a second-round multiplex PCR followed. TCRdb called the multiplex PCR reads again in MiXCR, with one record for every CDR3 protein. The sample has 40,000 to 50,000 distinct CDR3 sequences, around half seen once. Sequencing used peripheral blood. The receptors originated from an adult man with Graves' ophthalmopathy.

This clonotype was seen many times. The chain recombines TRBV5-6 with TRBJ2-7; D might be TRBD2 (5 bases). Per the germline V gene, CDR1 is SGHDT and CDR2 is YYEEEE. CDR3 length equals 14 residues. V lost 10 bases, J lost 0 bases, and 17 bases lay in between. CDR3 sequence: CASKQMGSSYEQYF. CDR3 coding DNA: TGTGCCTCCAAACAGATGGGGAGCTCCTACGAGCAGTACTTC.

The sample holds many counts of this clonotype. This chain links TRBV18 with TRBJ1-1; D remains ambiguous. This CDR3 is 14 amino acids long. Germline values: CDR1 KGHSH, CDR2 LQKENI. Trimming removed 3 bases from V and 1 base from J, with 9 bases in between. The CDR3 protein is CASSPTRTNTEAFF. CDR3 in DNA: TGTGCCAGCTCACCGACGAGGACGAACACTGAAGCTTTCTTT.

At least ten counts were recorded for this clonotype. The chain links TRBV5-4 to TRBJ1-1; 9 bases map to TRBD1. V gave up 4 bases and J gave up 11 bases; unmatched junction bases: 6. The germline CDR1 and CDR2 sequences are SGHNT and YYREEE (reference sequence). This CDR3 contains 12 residues. The CDR3 nucleotides read TGTGCCAGCAGCCAGGGGGACAGGGAGGCTTTCTTT. Translated, it gives CASSQGDREAFF.

This clonotype was seen repeatedly, ten times or more. The V gene is TRBV11-2, the J gene TRBJ2-5, with 9 bases fitting TRBD2. The ends lost 4 bases at V and 5 bases at J; junction bases unmatched: 8. Germline V gene sequence: CDR1 SGHAT, CDR2 FQNNGV. This CDR3 contains 15 residues. The CDR3, as DNA: TGTGCCAGCAGCTCAGAGGGACTAGCCGGGGAGACCCAGTACTTC. Translation gives CASSSEGLAGETQYF.

This chain links TRBV4-2 with TRBJ1-4; TRBD1 matches at 11 bases. Trimming took 3 bases from V and 4 from J; bases not matched to a gene: 4. This CDR3 has 16 amino acids. Germline assignment: CDR1 LGHNA and CDR2 YNFKEQ. CDR3 sequence: CASSQTGQGVNEKLFF. CDR3 bases: TGTGCCAGCAGCCAGACGGGACAGGGGGTTAATGAAAAACTGTTTTTT.

The chain joins TRBV12-3 or TRBV12-4 to TRBJ2-5; 8 nucleotides align to TRBD1. The CDR3 consists of 13 residues. With 3 bases clipped from V and 5 bases from J, the junction kept 2 bases outside the gene matches. CDR3 nucleotide sequence: TGTGCCAGCAGTTTTAGACAGGGGGAGACCCAGTACTTC. It codes for CASSFRQGETQYF.

At least ten counts were recorded for this clonotype. This chain links TRBV5-5 with TRBJ2-7; D perhaps matches TRBD2 (6 bases). Germline loops: CDR1 SGHKS, CDR2 YYEKEE (reference sequence). The CDR3 is 14 residues long. Trimming took off 2 bases at V and 4 bases at J, with 13 bases between the two ends. CDR3 in amino acids: CASSLASATYEQYF. The CDR3 bases are TGTGCCAGCAGCTTAGCTAGCGCCACATACGAGCAGTACTTC.

Ten or more counts support this clonotype. This rearrangement joins TRBV12-5 to TRBJ2-2, with D maybe TRBD1 (5 bases). Trimming left V 4 bases short and J 0 bases short, with 9 bases between. This CDR3 is 15 amino acids long. Germline V gene lookup returns CDR1 LGHNT and CDR2 FRNRAP. CDR3 amino acids: CASGWGSANTGELFF. In DNA form, the CDR3 reads TGTGCTAGTGGTTGGGGCAGCGCGAACACCGGGGAGCTGTTTTTT.

This clonotype came up many times. This chain links TRBV27 with TRBJ2-7; no definite D call. Trimming took off 3 bases at V and 1 base at J, with 10 bases between the two ends. The CDR3 length is 14 residues. Germline V lookup: CDR1 MNHEY, CDR2 SMNVEV (reference sequence). The chain's CDR3 is CASSLSLLSYEQYF. In DNA, the CDR3 is TGTGCCAGCAGTTTGTCCCTTCTGTCCTACGAGCAGTACTTC.

This clonotype came up many times. The chain combines TRBV11-2 with TRBJ1-3; D may be TRBD1 (5 bases). Germline assignment: CDR1 SGHAT and CDR2 FQNNGV. The CDR3 has 17 residues. Trimming pared 1 base from V and 2 bases from J, leaving 15 bases between. CDR3 bases: TGTGCCAGCAGCTTAGCGGGCGGCAGGGTTACTGGAAACACCATATATTTT. It is translated as CASSLAGGRVTGNTIYF.

The chain has TRBV29-1 and TRBJ1-1, with D hard to call. The CDR3 consists of 13 residues. With 8 bases removed from V and 3 bases from J, the gap between germline ends came to 16 bases. Germline V gene data show CDR1 as SQVTM and CDR2 as ANQGSEA. The CDR3 loop reads CSSYDFGDTEAFF. The CDR3 DNA is TGCAGCAGTTACGATTTTGGGGACACTGAAGCTTTCTTT.

The J gene is TRBJ2-7, the V gene TRBV19, with D unclear. CDR1 LNHDA and CDR2 SQIVND come from the germline V gene (reference sequence). With 9 bases removed from V and 0 bases from J, the gap between germline ends came to 15 bases. The CDR3 has 14 residues. CDR3 sequence reads: CASRPTASSYEQYF. CDR3 DNA sequence: TGTGCCAGCAGGCCGACTGCTAGCTCCTACGAGCAGTACTTC.

This clonotype showed up many times. This chain uses TRBV9 with TRBJ2-3, with a possible D match to TRBD1 (5 bases). CDR1 is SGDLS and CDR2 is YYNGEE in the germline V gene. CDR3 length: 15 residues. V was shortened by 4 bases and J by 4 bases, with 16 bases between the two germline ends. For the CDR3, the DNA is TGTGCCAGCAGCCCGGATTTGGGGCGCTCAGATACGCAGTATTTT. Translating gives CASSPDLGRSDTQYF.

This chain joins TRBV10-1 and TRBJ1-3; D unresolved. The ends were cut back, 4 bases at V and 0 bases at J, with 16 bases in the middle. Germline values: CDR1 WNHNN, CDR2 SYGVQD (reference sequence). The CDR3 extends over 17 amino acids. In nucleotides, the CDR3 is TGCGCCAGCAGTGTGAGGGTCCAAACCTTCTCTGGAAACACCATATATTTT. This codes for CASSVRVQTFSGNTIYF.

In this sample, this clonotype turned up many times. The chain carries TRBV12-3 or TRBV12-4 and TRBJ1-5, with 9 bases lining up with TRBD1. The J segment lost 6 bases and the V segment lost 1 base, leaving 4 bases of the junction unmatched. The CDR3 loop spans 15 amino acids. The CDR3 spells CASSLGGTGIQPQHF. CDR3 DNA sequence: TGTGCCAGCAGTTTAGGGGGGACAGGGATTCAGCCCCAGCATTTT.

Only a few counts were recorded for this clonotype. The chain is built from TRBV10-3 and TRBJ2-1; 11 nucleotides match TRBD2. Germline V CDR1 and CDR2: ENHRY, SYGVKD. V was pared by 7 bases and J by 6 bases, with 5 bases of the junction left unmatched. The CDR3 totals 14 residues. In nucleotides, the CDR3 is TGTGCCATCAAGGGACTAGCGGAAATCAATGAGCAGTTCTTC. This translates into CAIKGLAEINEQFF.

This clonotype has just a few counts. The chain is built from TRBV27 and TRBJ2-1; D gene uncertain. In germline, CDR1 is MNHEY, CDR2 SMNVEV (reference sequence). Trimming removed 3 bases at V and 6 bases at J, with 9 bases between. The CDR3 runs to 13 residues. The CDR3 region is CASSFHAGNEQFF. The CDR3 coding sequence is TGTGCCAGCAGTTTCCACGCTGGCAATGAGCAGTTCTTC.

This clonotype was seen repeatedly, ten times or more. The chain uses TRBV19 and TRBJ1-1; D not certain. CDR3 length: 14 residues. Trimming took 5 bases from V and 3 from J, leaving 13 bases between them. Germline V gene lookup returns CDR1 LNHDA and CDR2 SQIVND (reference sequence). The CDR3 loop reads CASSPLGSDTEAFF. The CDR3, as DNA: TGTGCCAGTAGTCCCCTAGGATCGGACACTGAAGCTTTCTTT.

This clonotype was found many times. The chain has TRBV20-1 and TRBJ1-1; 11 positions match TRBD1. Germline V CDR1 and CDR2: DFQATT, SNEGSKA (reference sequence). The V segment lost 5 bases and the J segment 9 bases; nucleotides outside the gene matches: 2. The CDR3 is 11 residues long. In DNA, the CDR3 is TGCAGTGCTGAGGACAGGGGGCAAGCTTTCTTT. It encodes CSAEDRGQAFF.